This TCR beta chain comes out of a study of blood T cells in healthy people across ages. Study results and limitations: Higher diversity and more naive CD4+ cells were features of long-lived donors, compared to aged donors. A conclusive naive versus antigen-experienced comparison was prevented by the unsorted PBMCs.

About this clonotype: Antigen: not known. This may come from a read error, since a much larger clone is one base off. This is likely a read error, given that the CDR3 carries no conserved phenylalanine or tryptophan at its end.

The CDR3 runs to 12 residues. Looked up from germline, CDR1 is MNHEY and CDR2 is SVGAGI. V dropped 5 bases and J dropped 8 bases, with 12 bases sitting between them. For the second PCR, which ran for about 7 to 11 cycles, a sample-barcoded 5' primer and a J-beta primer mix were used. MiXCR was run by TCRdb on the 5' RACE reads, yielding one entry per CDR3 protein. The sample has roughly 900,000 distinct CDR3 sequences; more than 25% are singletons. Ranging in age from roughly 6 to 100, the donors were healthy Caucasian individuals from Russia. This rearrangement joins TRBV6-5 to TRBJ1-2; no clear D gene. Sequencing was carried out using blood. This clonotype originated in a woman of 80 years or more in good health. The CDR3 nucleotides are TGTGCCAGCAGTCCCCGGGGATTCGGCTACACCTTA. This translates into CASSPRGFGYTL.